One and the same sample provided the 17 T cell receptor beta chains below, sequenced in a study of prognosis after radiotherapy for stage I lung cancer. The authors amplified TCR beta CDR3 from genomic DNA using two-round multiplex PCR. With primers specific to each TRBV and TRBJ gene, the first-round PCR was performed. TCRdb independently ran MiXCR on the multiplex PCR reads; one entry per CDR3 protein. The sample contains around 12,000 distinct CDR3 sequences, about 43% of which appear only once. Material: PBMCs, obtained before or after stereotactic body radiation therapy (not recorded which). The receptors shown here come from a donor aged 50 or older with non-small cell lung cancer.

This chain links TRBV20-1 with TRBJ2-7, with 12 nucleotides matching TRBD2. Unmatched junction bases numbered 5, after V lost 5 bases and J lost 3 bases. Germline CDR1 and CDR2: DFQATT and SNEGSKA (reference sequence). The CDR3 runs to 14 residues. CDR3 region: CSAGPSGRVYEQYF. CDR3 coding DNA: TGCAGTGCTGGGCCTAGCGGGAGGGTCTACGAGCAGTACTTC.

Turning to this clonotype: A single base separates this from a much larger clone, so it may be a read error. The V and J genes are TRBV6-1 and TRBJ2-5; D is possibly TRBD1 (5 bases). The CDR3 is 12 amino acids. Germline CDR1 and CDR2: MNHNS and SASEGT. The CDR3 DNA sequence: TGTGCCAGCAGCGACAGTCAAGAGACCCATTACTTC. This translates into CASSDSQETHYF.

By its share, this clonotype is medium-sized (0.01 to 0.1%). The chain has TRBV6-1 and TRBJ1-6; no clear D. This CDR3 has 16 amino acids. The germline V gene has CDR1 MNHNS and CDR2 SASEGT. V was pared by 3 bases and J by 5 bases, with 14 bases between. CDR3 sequence (DNA): TGTGCCAGCAGTGATAAGTTCCACCTAAATAATTCACCCCTCCACTTT. It encodes CASSDKFHLNNSPLHF.

Concerning this clonotype: This may stem from a read error, because a much larger clone lies one nucleotide away. V usage is TRBV5-4 and J usage is TRBJ2-7; possible D gene TRBD2, 6 bases. CDR3 size: 14 residues. Germline assignment: CDR1 SGHNT and CDR2 YYREEE (reference sequence). The CDR3 loop reads CAISIGTGPYEQYF. The CDR3 DNA follows: TGTGCCATCAGCATCGGGACTGGACCCTACGAGCAGTACTTC.

The chain recombines TRBV27 with TRBJ2-1; D possibly matches TRBD1 or TRBD2 (5 bases each). V lost 7 bases, J lost 0 bases, and 22 bases lay in between. CDR1 and CDR2 from the germline V gene are MNHEY and SMNVEV (reference sequence). This CDR3 contains 18 residues. The CDR3 coding sequence is TGTGCCAGCACGGGGACCCTCTTACCCCTTAGCTCCTACAATGAGCAGTTCTTC. Protein product: CASTGTLLPLSSYNEQFF.

The V gene is TRBV28, the J gene TRBJ1-1; 7 bases are a match to TRBD1. The V segment lost 7 bases and the J segment 5 bases; nucleotides outside the gene matches: 19. This CDR3 region has 17 residues. Germline V gene lookup returns CDR1 MDHEN and CDR2 SYDVKM. CDR3 protein: CASISSAGGPRRTEAFF. The CDR3 bases are TGTGCCAGCATATCATCGGCAGGGGGGCCTCGAAGGACTGAAGCTTTCTTT.

V usage is TRBV5-5 and J usage is TRBJ1-1; D is uncertain. Trimming took 0 bases from V and 7 from J, leaving 7 bases between them. CDR1 is SGHKS, CDR2 YYEKEE, per germline (reference sequence). CDR3 length: 12 amino acids. This CDR3 reads CASSLGPLEAFF. Written as DNA, the CDR3 is TGTGCCAGCAGCTTGGGACCCCTTGAAGCTTTCTTT.

This clonotype was recorded at least ten times. The rearrangement uses TRBV5-1 and TRBJ1-1; possibly TRBD1 for D (5 bases). The CDR3 extends over 14 amino acids. Trimming left V 0 bases short and J 4 bases short, with 10 bases between. Germline V gene lookup returns CDR1 SGHRS and CDR2 YFSETQ. DNA for the CDR3: TGCGCCAGCAGCTTGGGGCAGGGAGGCACTGAAGCTTTCTTT. This sequence encodes CASSLGQGGTEAFF.

The sample holds many counts of this clonotype. This could be a read error, since a much larger clone is one nucleotide away. As the CDR3 is not closed by the conserved phenylalanine or tryptophan, this likely results from a read error. The V call is TRBV11-3, the J call TRBJ2-1; D is possibly TRBD2 (6 bases). Germline V gene sequence: CDR1 SGHNT, CDR2 YENEEA. Trimming took off 5 bases at V and 8 bases at J, with 22 bases between the two ends. This CDR3 contains 16 residues. The CDR3 sequence is CASSVSGSVIRDEQFL. The CDR3 bases are TGTGCCAGCAGCGTGAGCGGGTCCGTAATAAGGGATGAGCAGTTCCTC.

This clonotype was counted many times. The V gene is TRBV9, the J gene TRBJ1-3; D not certain. Per germline, CDR1 SGDLS and CDR2 YYNGEE. The CDR3 consists of 16 residues. The V and J ends lost 3 bases and 1 base respectively, with 14 bases between them. CDR3 region: CASSARSFTSGNTIYF. The CDR3 nucleotides read TGTGCCAGCAGCGCGAGAAGCTTTACGTCTGGAAACACCATATATTTT.

This chain connects TRBV5-1 to TRBJ2-2, with 9 positions matching TRBD2. Germline V gene lookup returns CDR1 SGHRS and CDR2 YFSETQ. CDR3 length equals 15 residues. V shed 2 bases, J shed 5 bases, and the junction held 4 bases outside the gene matches. CDR3 protein: CASSFETSGTGELFF. CDR3 coding DNA: TGCGCCAGCAGCTTTGAGACTAGCGGAACCGGGGAGCTGTTTTTT.

This clonotype was observed at least ten times. V is TRBV10-3 and J is TRBJ1-3; 7 nucleotides agree with TRBD1. CDR3 length: 15 amino acids. CDR1 is ENHRY and CDR2 is SYGVKD in the germline V gene. Trimming removed 8 bases from V and 0 bases from J; junction bases left unmatched: 7. The DNA for the CDR3 is TGTGCCATCGGGGACAGCACCAACTCTGGAAACACCATATATTTT. Translating it yields CAIGDSTNSGNTIYF.

There are many counts of this clonotype. The chain couples TRBV9 to TRBJ2-7; 7 nucleotides align to TRBD1. The CDR3 is 15 amino acids. Per the germline V gene, CDR1 is SGDLS and CDR2 is YYNGEE. The ends lost 8 bases at V and 0 bases at J; junction bases unmatched: 11. CDR3: CARTRRGQSSYEQYF. The CDR3 DNA sequence: TGTGCCAGAACCCGCCGGGGACAGAGCTCCTACGAGCAGTACTTC.

This clonotype is labeled as medium-sized. The rearrangement uses TRBV11-2 and TRBJ1-3, with unresolved D. Germline V gene data show CDR1 as SGHAT and CDR2 as FQNNGV. V lost 2 bases and J 4 bases, leaving 9 bases between the germline ends. This CDR3 spans 14 amino acids. The CDR3 nucleotides read TGTGCCAGCAGCTTAAGGACGTTAGGAAACACCATATATTTT. As protein: CASSLRTLGNTIYF.

This clonotype came up many times. The chain uses TRBV7-2 and TRBJ2-4; TRBD1 is a possible D gene (6 bases). V was pared by 1 base and J by 7 bases, with 14 bases between. The CDR3 length is 15 residues. Germline-derived CDR1 and CDR2 are SGHTA and FQGNSA. DNA of the CDR3: TGTGCCAGCAGCTTAGGAGGGGGTAGTGCGAACATTCAGTACTTC. Amino acids: CASSLGGGSANIQYF.

The gene calls are TRBV19 and TRBJ2-3; TRBD1 matches at 7 bases. Germline-derived CDR1 and CDR2 are LNHDA and SQIVND (reference sequence). CDR3 length equals 13 residues. V trimming: 10 bases; J trimming: 1 base; junction bases outside the gene matches: 5. The CDR3 loop is CATNRGRTDTQYF. The CDR3 bases are TGTGCCACTAACAGGGGACGCACAGATACGCAGTATTTT. The full variable domain, its missing parts supplied by reference TRBV19 and TRBJ2-3, is DGGITQSPKYLFRKEGQNVTLSCEQNLNHDAMYWYRQDPGQGLRLIYYSQIVNDFQKGDIAEGYSVSREKKESFPLTVTSAQKNPTAFYLCATNRGRTDTQYFGPGTRLTVL.

The chain recombines TRBV19 with TRBJ1-2; no clear D. This CDR3 has 13 amino acids. V lost 3 bases and J 5 bases, leaving 10 bases between the germline ends. The germline V gene encodes CDR1 LNHDA and CDR2 SQIVND (reference sequence). In nucleotides, the CDR3 is TGTGCCAGTAGTATCAACCGGGGATATGGCTACACCTTC. Translated, it gives CASSINRGYGYTF.